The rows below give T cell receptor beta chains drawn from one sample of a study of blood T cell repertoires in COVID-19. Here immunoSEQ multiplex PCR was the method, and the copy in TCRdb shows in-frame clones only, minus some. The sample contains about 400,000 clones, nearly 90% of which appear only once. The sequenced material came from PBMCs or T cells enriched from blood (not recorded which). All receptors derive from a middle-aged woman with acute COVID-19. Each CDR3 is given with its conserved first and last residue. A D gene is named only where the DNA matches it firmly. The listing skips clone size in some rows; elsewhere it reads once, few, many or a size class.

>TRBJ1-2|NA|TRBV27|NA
TGTGCCAGCAGTTTATCTCCCCGGACACTTGTTTGGGATGGCTACACCTTC
CASSLSPRTLVWDGYTF
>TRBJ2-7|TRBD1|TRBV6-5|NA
TGTGCCAGTAGGCTGACAGGGACCTACGAGCAGTACTTC
CASRLTGTYEQYF
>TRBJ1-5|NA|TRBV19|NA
TGTGCCAGTAGTCCCAGATTGATCGGGGTCAGGCAGCCCCAGCATTTT
CASSPRLIGVRQPQHF
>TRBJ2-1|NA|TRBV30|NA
TGTGCCTGGAGTGCCCCCGGACAGCCCGGGCAGTTCTTC
CAWSAPGQPGQFF
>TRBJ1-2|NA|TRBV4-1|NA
TGCGCCAGCAGCCAAAGCCGATTACAGGGTTTGGAGGGCTACACCTTC
CASSQSRLQGLEGYTF
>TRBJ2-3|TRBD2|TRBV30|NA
TGTGCCTGGAGCACTGGACTAGCGGGGGGGGTAGATACGCAGTATTTT
CAWSTGLAGGVDTQYF
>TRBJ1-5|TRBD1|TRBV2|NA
TGTGCCAGCAGGGCCAGGACAGGGTCTTCCAATCAGCCCCAGCATTTT
CASRARTGSSNQPQHF
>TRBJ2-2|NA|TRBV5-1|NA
TGCGCCAGCACTACGGGGGCGAACACCGGGGAGCTGTTTTTT
CASTTGANTGELFF
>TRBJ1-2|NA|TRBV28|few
TGTGCCAGCAGTTTCACGACAGACCCCTACTATGGCTACACCTTC
CASSFTTDPYYGYTF
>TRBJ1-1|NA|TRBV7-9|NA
TGTGCCAGCAGCTTAGATGGCGGGGAAGGGACTGAAGCTTTCTTT
CASSLDGGEGTEAFF
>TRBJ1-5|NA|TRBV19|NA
TGTGCCAGTAGCAGCAGACGGACTTTAGGCAATCAGCCCCAGCATTTT
CASSSRRTLGNQPQHF
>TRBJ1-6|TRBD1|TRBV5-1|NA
TGCGCCAGCAGCCCGGGACAGGGGAATTCACCCCTCCACTTT
CASSPGQGNSPLHF
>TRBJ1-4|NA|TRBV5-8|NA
TGTGCCAGCAGCTGGACCCCGCGACAGGATGTTGCAACTAATGAAAAACTGTTTTTT
CASSWTPRQDVATNEKLFF
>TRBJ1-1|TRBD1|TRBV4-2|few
TGTGCCAGCAGCCAAGCCCGACAGGGGCTTAGGACTGAAGCTTTCTTT
CASSQARQGLRTEAFF
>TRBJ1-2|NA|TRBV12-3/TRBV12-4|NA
TGTGCCAGCAGTTTAGCACGGTACGGCTACACCTTC
CASSLARYGYTF
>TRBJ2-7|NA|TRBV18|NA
TGTGCCAGCTCACTAATAAAAGGGGCCCACGAGCAGTACTTC
CASSLIKGAHEQYF
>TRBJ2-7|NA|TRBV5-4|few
TGTGCCAGCAGCTTGGTGACAGGTACCACCTACGAGCAGTACTTC
CASSLVTGTTYEQYF
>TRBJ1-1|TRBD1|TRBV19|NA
TGTGCCAGTAGTATTATATGGACAGGGAGGTACACTGAAGCTTTCTTT
CASSIIWTGRYTEAFF
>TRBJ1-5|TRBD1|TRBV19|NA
TGTGCCAGTAGTATACGACAGGGGCATCAGCCCCAGCATTTT
CASSIRQGHQPQHF
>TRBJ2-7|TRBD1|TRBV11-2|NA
TGTGCCAGCAGACCGGCGGGGACAGGGACTTACGAGCAGTACTTC
CASRPAGTGTYEQYF
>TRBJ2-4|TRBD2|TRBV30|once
TGTGCCTGGAGTGTAGAGGCGGGGGGAGACATTCAGTACTTC
CAWSVEAGGDIQYF
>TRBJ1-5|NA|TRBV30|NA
TGTGCCTGGAGTGGGACTGTTAGCAATCAGCCCCAGCATTTT
CAWSGTVSNQPQHF
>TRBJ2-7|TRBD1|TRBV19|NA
TGTGCCAGTAGTAACAGGGGCACCCCCTCCTACGAGCAGTACTTC
CASSNRGTPSYEQYF
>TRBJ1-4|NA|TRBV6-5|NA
TGTGCCAGCGGTCGGGGTTGGGAAAAACTGTTTTTT
CASGRGWEKLFF
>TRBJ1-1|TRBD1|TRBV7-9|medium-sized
TGTGCCAGCAGGAAACAGGGGGCTTTTGAAGCTTTCTTT
CASRKQGAFEAFF
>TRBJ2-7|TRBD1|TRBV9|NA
TGTGCCAGCAGCCCTCAGACAGGGGGGTTCGGCGAGCAGTACTTC
CASSPQTGGFGEQYF
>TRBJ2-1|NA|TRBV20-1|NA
TGCAGTGCTAGTTTGGACAGAGCGACCAATGAGCAGTTCTTC
CSASLDRATNEQFF
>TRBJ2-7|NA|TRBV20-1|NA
TGCAGTGCTAGATGTGGGGCCCCCTTC
CSARCGAPF
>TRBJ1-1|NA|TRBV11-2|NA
TGTGCCAGCAGCTTAGCAAGGGGGACGGACACTGAAGCTTTCTTT
CASSLARGTDTEAFF
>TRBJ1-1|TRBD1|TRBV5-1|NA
TGCGCCAGCAGCGCACCAACAGGGGGAAGCACTGAGGCTTTCTTT
CASSAPTGGSTEAFF
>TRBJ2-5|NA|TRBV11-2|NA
TGTGCCAGCAGCTTAGATCGGAGGCGGGGCGGCGAGACCCAGTACTTC
CASSLDRRRGGETQYF
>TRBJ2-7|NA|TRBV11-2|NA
TGTGCCAGCAGCTTAATTTGGCAGGGAGGCTACGAGCAGTACTTC
CASSLIWQGGYEQYF
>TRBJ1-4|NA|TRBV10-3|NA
TGTGCCATCAGTCAGTCCAGGGGACCTAATGAAAAACTGTTTTTT
CAISQSRGPNEKLFF
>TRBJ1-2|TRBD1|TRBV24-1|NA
TGTGCCACCAGTGGGGACAGTCGCGGCTACACCTTC
CATSGDSRGYTF
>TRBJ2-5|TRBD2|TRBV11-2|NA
TGTGCCAGCAGCTCAACCAGACTAGCGGGGGGCATTCAAGAGACCCAGTACTTC
CASSSTRLAGGIQETQYF
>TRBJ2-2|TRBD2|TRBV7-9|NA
TGTGCCAGCAGCACCCTAACTAGCGGGGTTAACACCGGGGAGCTGTTTTTT
CASSTLTSGVNTGELFF
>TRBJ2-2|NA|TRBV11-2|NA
TGTGCCAGCAGCTTGATTCAGGGATTGACCGGGGAGCTGTTTTTT
CASSLIQGLTGELFF
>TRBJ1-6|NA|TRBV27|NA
TGTGCCAGCAGGGGACCGGGACAATATAATTCACCCCTCCACTTT
CASRGPGQYNSPLHF
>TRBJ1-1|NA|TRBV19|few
TGTGCCAGTAGTATACGGAACACTGAAGCTTTCTTT
CASSIRNTEAFF
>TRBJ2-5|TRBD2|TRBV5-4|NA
TGTGCCAGCAGCCGTGTTACAGCGGGGGAAGGGGAGACCCAGTACTTC
CASSRVTAGEGETQYF
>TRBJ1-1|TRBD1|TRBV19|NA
TGTGCCAGCTGGACAGGGGTTGCTGAAGCTTTCTTT
CASWTGVAEAFF
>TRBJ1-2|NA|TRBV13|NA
TGTGCCAGCAGCACCCGGACGAGGGCGGATGGCTACACCTTC
CASSTRTRADGYTF
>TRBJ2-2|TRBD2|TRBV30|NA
TGTGCCTGGAGTAGGGATAGCGGGTCCTATTATTCCGGGGAGCTGTTTTTT
CAWSRDSGSYYSGELFF
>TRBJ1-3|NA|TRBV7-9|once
TGTGCCAGCAGCTTAGCGACAAACGGAAACACCATATATTTT
CASSLATNGNTIYF
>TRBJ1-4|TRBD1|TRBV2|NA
TGTGCCAGCGCCGGGACAGGGGGCAACGAAAAACTGTTTTTT
CASAGTGGNEKLFF
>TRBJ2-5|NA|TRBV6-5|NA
TGTGCCAGCACCAGGGGTGAGACCCAGTACTTC
CASTRGETQYF
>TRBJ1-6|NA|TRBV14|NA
TGTGCCAGCAGCCAACACTATAATTCACCCCTCCACTTT
CASSQHYNSPLHF
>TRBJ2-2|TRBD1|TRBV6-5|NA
TGTGCCAGCAGTCTCCGGACAGGGGAAACCGGGGAGCTGTTTTTT
CASSLRTGETGELFF
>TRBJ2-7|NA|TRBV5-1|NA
TGCGCCAGCAGCTTCCCGGGGATCTACGAGCAGTACTTC
CASSFPGIYEQYF